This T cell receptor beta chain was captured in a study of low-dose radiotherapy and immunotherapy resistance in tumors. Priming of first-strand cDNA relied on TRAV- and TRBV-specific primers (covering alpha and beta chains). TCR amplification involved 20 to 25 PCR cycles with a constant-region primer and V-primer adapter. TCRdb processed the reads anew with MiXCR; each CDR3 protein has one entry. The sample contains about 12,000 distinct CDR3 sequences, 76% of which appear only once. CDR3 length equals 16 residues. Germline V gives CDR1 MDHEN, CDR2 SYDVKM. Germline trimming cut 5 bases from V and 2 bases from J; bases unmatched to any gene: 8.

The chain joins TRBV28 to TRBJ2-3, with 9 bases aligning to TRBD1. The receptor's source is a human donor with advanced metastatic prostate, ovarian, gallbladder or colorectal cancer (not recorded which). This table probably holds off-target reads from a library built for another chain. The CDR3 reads CASSGSGTGHTDTQYF. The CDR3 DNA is TGTGCCAGCAGTGGATCCGGGACAGGGCACACAGATACGCAGTATTTT.